Below, 32 T cell receptor beta chains from the same sample are listed, as sequenced in a study of radiation and T cells in renal cell carcinoma. Data came from immunoSEQ multiplex PCR; TCRdb stores just in-frame clones and leaves some out. The sample records around 100,000 clones, roughly 82% being singletons. Indicated time point: blood 4 weeks post-SBRT, at nephrectomy. The treatment: 15 Gy SBRT to primary tumor, nephrectomy 4 weeks later. Source: blood, taken from a patient whose treatment included radiotherapy and nephrectomy. These receptors were obtained from a man aged 55 to 69 with renal cell carcinoma.

This chain joins TRBV5-3 and TRBJ2-7, with D possibly being TRBD2 (6 bases). TRBV5-3 is designated an ORF whose function remains uncertain. Deletions cut 10 bases from V and 3 bases from J, with 14 bases between. This CDR3 comprises 12 residues. The CDR3 protein is CACKRENYEQYF. CDR3 in DNA: TGTGCCTGTAAACGGGAGAACTACGAGCAGTACTTC.

The chain has TRBV7-6 and TRBJ2-5; D gene ambiguous. V was cut by 2 bases and J by 1 base, with 5 bases left in between. Looked up from germline, CDR1 is SGHVS and CDR2 is FNYEAQ. The CDR3 covers 13 residues. The CDR3: CASSLNLQETQYF. The CDR3 region has the DNA TGTGCCAGCAGCTTAAACCTCCAAGAGACCCAGTACTTC.

This chain connects TRBV11-1 to TRBJ2-5, with a possible D match to TRBD1 (6 bases). Per the germline V gene, CDR1 is SGHAT and CDR2 is FQDESV (reference sequence). V was cut by 3 bases and J by 7 bases, with 15 bases left in between. The CDR3 extends over 14 amino acids. The CDR3 reads CASSFDRTLGTQYF. The CDR3 DNA follows: TGTGCCAGCAGCTTCGACAGGACCCTCGGGACCCAGTACTTC.

The V and J genes are TRBV10-2 and TRBJ2-7, with no clear D. The length of the CDR3 is 11 residues. The V end lost 4 bases, the J end lost 2 bases, and 3 bases lay between the germline ends. Germline loops: CDR1 WSHSY, CDR2 SAAADI. The CDR3 DNA reads as TGCGCCAGCAGTGGGACCTACGAGCAGTACTTC. This gives the protein CASSGTYEQYF.

This chain uses TRBV5-1 with TRBJ2-1; D possibly corresponds to TRBD1 (7 bases). V gave up 3 bases and J gave up 5 bases, with 18 bases separating them. Germline CDR1 reads SGHRS; CDR2 reads YFSETQ. This CDR3 has 16 amino acids. In DNA form, the CDR3 reads TGCGCCAGCAGCTCGGCCCGACTAGACAGGGACAATGAGCAGTTCTTC. It encodes CASSSARLDRDNEQFF.

The CDR3 DNA sequence: TGTGCCAGCAGTCCGGCGGGACAGGGCTTCTCGGGCTATGGCTACACCTTC. Amino acids: CASSPAGQGFSGYGYTF. The rearrangement joins TRBV28 to TRBJ1-2; TRBD1 matches 9 bases. The V gene's germline CDR1 is MDHEN and CDR2 SYDVKM. The V and J ends lost 5 bases and 4 bases, in that order; junction bases with no gene match: 14. The CDR3 extends over 17 amino acids.

The J gene is TRBJ1-5, the V gene TRBV7-2; possibly TRBD1 for D (5 bases). V lost 0 bases and J lost 4, with 10 bases in between. CDR1 is SGHTA, CDR2 FQGNSA, per germline. The CDR3 is made up of 15 amino acids. CDR3 sequence (DNA): TGTGCCAGCAGCTTAGCGCTGGGGGAGAATCAGCCCCAGCATTTT. This sequence encodes CASSLALGENQPQHF. Together with reference TRBV7-2 and TRBJ1-5, the CDR3 gives the full variable domain: GAGVSQSPSNKVTEKGKDVELRCDPISGHTALYWYRQSLGQGLEFLIYFQGNSAPDKSGLPSDRFSAERTGGSVSTLTIQRTQQEDSAVYLCASSLALGENQPQHFGDGTRLSIL.

V usage is TRBV5-1 and J usage is TRBJ2-5; D remains unclear. The CDR3 spans 15 residues. The V and J ends lost 0 bases and 7 bases respectively, with 16 bases between them. Per the germline V gene, CDR1 is SGHRS and CDR2 is YFSETQ. This CDR3 is CASSLEHPSWGTQYF. The CDR3 region has the DNA TGCGCCAGCAGCTTGGAGCACCCCTCGTGGGGGACCCAGTACTTC.

The chain recombines TRBV19 with TRBJ1-5, with 12 bases fitting TRBD1. Trimming cost V 5 bases and J 7 bases; bases outside gene matches: 9. This CDR3 spans 16 amino acids. Per the germline V gene, CDR1 is LNHDA and CDR2 is SQIVND (reference sequence). The CDR3 loop is CASSLPGQGAGQPQHF. The CDR3 nucleotides are TGTGCCAGTAGTCTCCCGGGACAGGGGGCTGGACAGCCCCAGCATTTT.

A few counts support this clone. The chain joins TRBV7-2 to TRBJ1-1; D is unresolved. The germline gives CDR1 SGHTA, CDR2 FQGNSA. CDR3 length: 14 residues. The V end was cut by 0 bases, the J end by 3 bases, with 8 bases between. The CDR3 nucleotides are TGTGCCAGCAGCTTAGCCAGGAGAGACACTGAAGCTTTCTTT. Translation gives CASSLARRDTEAFF.

The chain couples TRBV7-9 to TRBJ2-7; the match to TRBD1 covers 11 bases. Per germline, CDR1 SEHNR and CDR2 FQNEAQ (reference sequence). The J segment lost 4 bases and the V segment lost 4 bases, leaving 3 bases of the junction unmatched. The CDR3 spans 14 residues. This CDR3 reads CASSSRDRGYEQYF. DNA for the CDR3: TGTGCCAGCAGCTCCCGGGACAGGGGGTACGAGCAGTACTTC. The full variable domain, in which reference TRBV7-9 and TRBJ2-7 provide the parts outside the CDR3, is DTGVSQNPRHKITKRGQNVTFRCDPISEHNRLYWYRQTLGQGPEFLTYFQNEAQLEKSRLLSDRFSAERPKGSFSTLEIQRTEQGDSAMYLCASSSRDRGYEQYFGPGTRLTVT.

V usage is TRBV5-1 and J usage is TRBJ2-7; no clear D. The CDR3 runs 12 residues. Germline values: CDR1 SGHRS, CDR2 YFSETQ. Trimming shortened V by 4 bases and J by 9 bases, and 14 bases separated the two germline ends. Here the CDR3 DNA reads TGCGCCAGCAGCCCTGGCGGCCAACGGCAGTACTTC. It translates to CASSPGGQRQYF.

This clone was seen a single time. The CDR3 is CASSLERGGPSTQYF. The DNA of the CDR3 is TGTGCCAGCAGTTTAGAGCGGGGAGGGCCAAGTACGCAGTATTTT. This rearrangement joins TRBV28 to TRBJ2-3; 7 bases fit TRBD2. Looked up from germline, CDR1 is MDHEN and CDR2 is SYDVKM. V was clipped by 2 bases and J by 8 bases; unmatched bases: 10. There are 15 residues in the CDR3.

The chain links TRBV7-2 to TRBJ1-3; perhaps TRBD1 as D (5 bases). The CDR3 length is 13 residues. V dropped 5 bases and J dropped 2 bases, with 7 bases sitting between them. Germline CDR1 SGHTA, CDR2 FQGNSA. In DNA, the CDR3 is TGTGCCAGCAGCCTAGGGGCTGGAAACACCATATATTTT. Amino acid sequence: CASSLGAGNTIYF.

The V call is TRBV5-1, the J call TRBJ2-3; 8 nucleotides agree with TRBD1. With V trimmed by 1 base and J by 2 bases, 6 bases remained unmatched. The CDR3 spans 16 residues. The germline CDR1 and CDR2 sequences are SGHRS and YFSETQ. The CDR3 spells CASSLNQGAITDTQYF. The DNA for the CDR3 is TGCGCCAGCAGCTTGAATCAGGGGGCGATCACAGATACGCAGTATTTT.

This clone has only one observation. V and J are TRBV5-8 and TRBJ1-5; 7 positions agree with TRBD1. CDR3 length: 18 residues. V dropped 4 bases and J dropped 2; count of bases not matched to a gene: 15. Germline CDR1 reads SGHTS; CDR2 reads YDEGEE. The CDR3 sequence is CASSKTGLGLRGNQPQHF. CDR3 coding DNA: TGTGCCAGCAGCAAGACAGGGCTAGGCTTGAGGGGCAATCAGCCCCAGCATTTT.

The rearrangement joins TRBV28 to TRBJ1-1; TRBD1 matches at 7 bases. The CDR3 is 13 residues long. The V gene end was trimmed by 2 bases and the J gene end by 8 bases; junction bases not matched to a gene: 5. Germline values: CDR1 MDHEN, CDR2 SYDVKM. The CDR3 region has the DNA TGTGCCAGCAGTTTACGGGACAGAGAGGAAGCTTTCTTT. Translated, it gives CASSLRDREEAFF.

This clone was detected a few times. The chain combines TRBV19 with TRBJ1-1; possibly TRBD1 for D (6 bases). Germline lookup yields CDR1 LNHDA and CDR2 SQIVND (reference sequence). V shed 5 bases and J shed 5 bases, with 15 bases lying between them. The CDR3 runs to 14 residues. CDR3: CASSEYGQQTEAFF. In DNA form, the CDR3 reads TGTGCCAGTAGTGAATACGGACAGCAGACTGAAGCTTTCTTT.

In this sample, this clone turned up once. The chain carries TRBV5-5 and TRBJ2-7; unclear D gene. Germline V CDR1 and CDR2: SGHKS, YYEKEE (reference sequence). Trimming removed 0 bases at V and 2 bases at J, with 15 bases between. This CDR3 is built from 16 residues. CDR3 nucleotides: TGTGCCAGCAGCTTGGGGACCGTGGGGTATGCCTACGAGCAGTACTTC. It translates to CASSLGTVGYAYEQYF.

J is TRBJ1-4 and V is TRBV4-3; 7 nucleotides agree with TRBD1. Germline trimming cut 0 bases from V and 6 bases from J; bases unmatched to any gene: 25. Germline V lookup: CDR1 LGHNA, CDR2 YSLEER. This CDR3 is 22 amino acids long. The CDR3 region has the DNA TGCGCCAGCAGCCAAGATCGACAGGACAGGAAGACAACGAACCCAGAGTATGAAAAACTGTTTTTT. Protein: CASSQDRQDRKTTNPEYEKLFF.

The CDR3 protein is CASSPGTSGLYEQYF. The CDR3 DNA reads TGCGCCAGCAGCCCTGGGACTAGCGGGCTCTACGAGCAGTACTTC. The chain joins TRBV5-1 to TRBJ2-7, with 12 positions matching TRBD2. After removal of 4 bases from V and 3 bases from J, the junction contained 5 bases not matched to a gene. The germline V gene has CDR1 SGHRS and CDR2 YFSETQ. This CDR3 is built from 15 residues. The entire variable domain, with the rest obtained from reference TRBV5-1 and TRBJ2-7, is as follows: KAGVTQTPRYLIKTRGQQVTLSCSPISGHRSVSWYQQTPGQGLQFLFEYFSETQRNKGNFPGRFSGRQFSNSRSEMNVSTLELGDSALYLCASSPGTSGLYEQYFGPGTRLTVT.

In the case of this clone: The sample holds other DNA sequences that translate to the same CDR3. The chain is built from TRBV29-1 and TRBJ2-5, with D unclear. The CDR3 is made up of 10 amino acids. CDR1 and CDR2 (germline): SQVTM, ANQGSEA. Trimming took 6 bases from V and 5 from J, leaving 7 bases between them. The CDR3 region has the DNA TGCAGCGTCGCTTCTGAGACCCAGTACTTC. Translation: CSVASETQYF.

The chain links TRBV11-2 to TRBJ2-3; 10 bases agree with TRBD2. Germline loops: CDR1 SGHAT, CDR2 FQNNGV. There are 16 residues in the CDR3. With 5 bases clipped from V and 3 bases from J, the junction kept 8 bases outside the gene matches. The CDR3 DNA reads TGTGCCAGCAGCGCCCTAGCGGGAGTAGGGACAGATACGCAGTATTTT. It specifies CASSALAGVGTDTQYF.

This rearrangement joins TRBV5-4 to TRBJ2-1; 9 positions match TRBD2. V shed 6 bases, J shed 6 bases, and the junction held 13 bases outside the gene matches. The CDR3 spans 16 residues. Germline CDR1 and CDR2: SGHNT and YYREEE (reference sequence). The CDR3 reads CASTYWASGIGNEQFF. The CDR3 DNA sequence: TGTGCCAGCACCTATTGGGCTAGCGGGATCGGCAATGAGCAGTTCTTC.

The gene calls are TRBV2 and TRBJ2-7; D ambiguous. The germline V gene encodes CDR1 SNHLY and CDR2 FYNNEI. The CDR3 runs to 14 residues. Trimming pared 2 bases from V and 3 bases from J, leaving 11 bases between. This chain's CDR3 is CASSERMENYEQYF. CDR3 coding DNA: TGTGCCAGCAGTGAAAGGATGGAGAACTACGAGCAGTACTTC.

The rearrangement uses TRBV2 and TRBJ2-6, with D tentatively TRBD1 (5 bases). V lost 0 bases and J lost 0, with 15 bases in between. CDR1 SNHLY and CDR2 FYNNEI come from the germline V gene. CDR3 length: 19 amino acids. The CDR3 bases are TGTGCCAGCAGTGAAGCTTCTCTCAGGGTGAGCTCTGGGGCCAACGTCCTGACTTTC. Translated, it gives CASSEASLRVSSGANVLTF.

The genes are TRBV27 and TRBJ2-4, with TRBD1 identical over 11 bases. From germline, CDR1 is MNHEY and CDR2 SMNVEV (reference sequence). V was clipped by 5 bases and J by 7 bases; unmatched bases: 4. The CDR3 consists of 14 residues. The CDR3 DNA reads as TGTGCCAGCAGTCGGACAGGGGGCAATAACATTCAGTACTTC. Protein sequence: CASSRTGGNNIQYF.

The chain recombines TRBV7-2 with TRBJ2-2; a possible D gene is TRBD2 (6 bases). CDR3 length: 15 residues. Trimming took 5 bases from V and 5 from J, leaving 15 bases between them. Germline V gene data show CDR1 as SGHTA and CDR2 as FQGNSA. The CDR3 region is CASSPQRAGTGELFF. CDR3 nucleotides: TGTGCCAGCAGCCCCCAGCGGGCGGGAACCGGGGAGCTGTTTTTT.

J is TRBJ2-1 and V is TRBV27; a weak D match, TRBD1 (6 bases). The V end was cut by 0 bases, the J end by 9 bases, with 12 bases between. The CDR3 covers 14 residues. CDR1 is MNHEY and CDR2 is SMNVEV in the germline V gene (reference sequence). CDR3: CASSLSIVRGEQFF. In DNA form, the CDR3 reads TGTGCCAGCAGTTTATCGATCGTCAGGGGTGAGCAGTTCTTC.

The rearrangement links TRBV7-3 to TRBJ2-6; D possibly corresponds to TRBD1 (6 bases). This CDR3 is 16 amino acids long. Deletions cut 4 bases from V and 0 bases from J, with 10 bases between. Germline values: CDR1 SGHTA, CDR2 FQGTGA. CDR3 sequence: CASSSIGGSGANVLTF. CDR3 coding DNA: TGTGCCAGCAGCTCGATAGGGGGCTCTGGGGCCAACGTCCTGACTTTC.

The chain has TRBV25-1 and TRBJ2-3, with a tentative D call TRBD1 (5 bases). CDR1 MGHDK and CDR2 SYGVNS come from the germline V gene. This CDR3 has 13 amino acids. The V end lost 5 bases, the J end lost 2 bases, and 8 bases lay between the germline ends. The CDR3 protein is CASSRQSTDTQYF. In DNA form, the CDR3 reads TGTGCCAGCAGTCGACAGTCCACAGATACGCAGTATTTT.

The chain uses TRBV28 and TRBJ1-2, with TRBD1 as a possible D gene (5 bases). Germline V gene lookup returns CDR1 MDHEN and CDR2 SYDVKM. The CDR3 extends over 15 amino acids. With 7 bases removed from V and 1 base from J, the gap between germline ends came to 16 bases. CDR3 coding DNA: TGTGCCAGCACCTCGGGACCCGGGCTTAACTATGGCTACACCTTC. It yields the protein CASTSGPGLNYGYTF.